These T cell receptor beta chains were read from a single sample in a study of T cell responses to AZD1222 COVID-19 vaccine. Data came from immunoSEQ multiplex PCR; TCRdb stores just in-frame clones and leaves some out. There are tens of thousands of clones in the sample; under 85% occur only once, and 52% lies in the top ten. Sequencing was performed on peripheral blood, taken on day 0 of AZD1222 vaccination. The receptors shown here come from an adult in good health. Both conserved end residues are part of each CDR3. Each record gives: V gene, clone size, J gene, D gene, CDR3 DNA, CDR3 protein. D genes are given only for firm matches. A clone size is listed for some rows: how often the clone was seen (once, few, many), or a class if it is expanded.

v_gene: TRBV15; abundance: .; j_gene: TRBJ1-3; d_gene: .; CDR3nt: TGTGCCACCAGCAGAGTAGGCGGCACCATATATTTT; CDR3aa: CATSRVGGTIYF
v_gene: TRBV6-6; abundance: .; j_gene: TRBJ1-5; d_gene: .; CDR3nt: TGTGCCAGCAGTTACTCGGGAGGGATGGAGCCCCAGCATTTT; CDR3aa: CASSYSGGMEPQHF
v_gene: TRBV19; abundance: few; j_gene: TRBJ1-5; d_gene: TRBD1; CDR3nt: TGTGCCAGTAGGGACGGACAGGGGATCTATCAGCCCCAGCATTTT; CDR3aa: CASRDGQGIYQPQHF
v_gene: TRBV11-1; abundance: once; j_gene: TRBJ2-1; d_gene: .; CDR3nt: TGTGCCAGCAGCCTGGCGGTCTCCTACAATGAGCAGTTCTTC; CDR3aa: CASSLAVSYNEQFF
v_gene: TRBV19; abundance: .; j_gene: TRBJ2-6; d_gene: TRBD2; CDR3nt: TGTGCCAGTAGTCCCGAATCGGGGGGCTCTGGGGCCAACGTCCTGACTTTC; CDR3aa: CASSPESGGSGANVLTF
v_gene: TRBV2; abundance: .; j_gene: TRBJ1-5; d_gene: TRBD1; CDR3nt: TGTGCCAGCAGTAGACAGGGTAACCTTGGCAATCAGCCCCAGCATTTT; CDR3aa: CASSRQGNLGNQPQHF
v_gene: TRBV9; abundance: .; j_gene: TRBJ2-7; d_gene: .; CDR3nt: TGTGCCAGCAGCCCAGGGGACGGGAGCTCCTACGAGCAGTACTTC; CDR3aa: CASSPGDGSSYEQYF
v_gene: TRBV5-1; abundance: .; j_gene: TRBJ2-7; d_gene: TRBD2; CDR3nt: TGCGCCAGCAGCTTGGATGTGCGGGGGGCACTCGGCGAGCAGTACTTC; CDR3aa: CASSLDVRGALGEQYF
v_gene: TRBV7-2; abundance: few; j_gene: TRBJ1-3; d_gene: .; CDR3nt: TGTGCCAGCAGCTTATCGGGCGGCTCTGGAAACACCATATATTTT; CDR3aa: CASSLSGGSGNTIYF
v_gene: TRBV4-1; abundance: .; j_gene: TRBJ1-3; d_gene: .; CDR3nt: TGCGCCAGCAGCCAGGATAACAACTCTGGAAACACCATATATTTT; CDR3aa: CASSQDNNSGNTIYF
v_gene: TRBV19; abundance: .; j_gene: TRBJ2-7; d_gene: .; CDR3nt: TGTGCCTCCCGAAGGAGCCCCGGACCAAACTACGAGCAGTACTTC; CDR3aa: CASRRSPGPNYEQYF
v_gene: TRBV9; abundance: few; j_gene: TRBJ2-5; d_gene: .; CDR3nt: TGTGCCAGCAGCGTAGAGGGGGGACCCCAAGAGACCCAGTACTTC; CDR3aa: CASSVEGGPQETQYF
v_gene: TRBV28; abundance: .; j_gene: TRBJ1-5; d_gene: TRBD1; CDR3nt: TGTGCCAGCAGAACAGGGGTACTGCAGCCCCAGCATTTT; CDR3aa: CASRTGVLQPQHF
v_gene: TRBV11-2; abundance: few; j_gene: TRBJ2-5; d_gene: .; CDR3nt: TGTGCCAGCAGACCATTCGCGCAGTTACAGGGGAGGGTTGGGACCCAGTACTTC; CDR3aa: CASRPFAQLQGRVGTQYF
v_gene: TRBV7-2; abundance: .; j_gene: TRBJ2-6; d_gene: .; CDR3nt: TGTGCCAGCAGCTTAAGTACGGGATCCGGGGCCAACGTCCTGACTTTC; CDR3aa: CASSLSTGSGANVLTF
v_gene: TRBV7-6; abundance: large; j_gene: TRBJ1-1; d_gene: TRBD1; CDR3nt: TGTGCCAGCAGCGTGGGAGGGGGCGTCACTGAAGCTTTCTTT; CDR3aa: CASSVGGGVTEAFF
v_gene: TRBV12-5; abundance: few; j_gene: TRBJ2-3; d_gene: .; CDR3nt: TGTGCTAGTGGTTCCTACCCCCGGGAGACAGATACGCAGTATTTT; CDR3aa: CASGSYPRETDTQYF
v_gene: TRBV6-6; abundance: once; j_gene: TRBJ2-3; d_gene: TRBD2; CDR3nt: TGTGCCAGCAGTCGGACTAGCGGGGTCTCTAGCACAGATACGCAGTATTTT; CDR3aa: CASSRTSGVSSTDTQYF
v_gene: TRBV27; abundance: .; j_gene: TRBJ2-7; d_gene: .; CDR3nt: TGTGCCAGCACTCGCTCGGCTTCCAGCTCCTACGAGCAGTACTTC; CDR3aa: CASTRSASSSYEQYF
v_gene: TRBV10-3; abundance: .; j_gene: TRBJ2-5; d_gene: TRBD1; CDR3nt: TGTGCCATCACCGACAGGGTCGGGCAAGAGACCCAGTACTTC; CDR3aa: CAITDRVGQETQYF
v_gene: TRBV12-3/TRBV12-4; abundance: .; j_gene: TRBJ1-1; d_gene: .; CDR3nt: TGTGCCAGCAGTCGTAATACTGAAGCTTTCTTT; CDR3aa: CASSRNTEAFF
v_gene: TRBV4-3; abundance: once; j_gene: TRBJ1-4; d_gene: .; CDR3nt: TGCGCCAGCAGCCAAGATTCAGCAACTAATGAAAAACTGTTTTTT; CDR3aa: CASSQDSATNEKLFF
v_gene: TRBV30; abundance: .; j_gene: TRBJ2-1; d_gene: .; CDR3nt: TGTGCCTGGAGTATCGGCTTTGAGCAGTTCTTC; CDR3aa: CAWSIGFEQFF
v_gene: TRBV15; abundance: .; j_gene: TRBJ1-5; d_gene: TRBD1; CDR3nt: TGTGCCACCAGCAGAGTCGTAACAGGGGGATGGTGGCCCCAGCATTTT; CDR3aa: CATSRVVTGGWWPQHF
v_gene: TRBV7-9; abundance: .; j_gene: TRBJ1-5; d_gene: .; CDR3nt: TGTGCCAGCAGGAGGGGCAATGAGCCCCAGCATTTT; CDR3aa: CASRRGNEPQHF
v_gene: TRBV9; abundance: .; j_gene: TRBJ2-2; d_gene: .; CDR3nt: TGTGCCAGCAGCGCGATACCGGGACCAGCTGTGACCGGGGAGCTGTTTTTT; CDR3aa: CASSAIPGPAVTGELFF
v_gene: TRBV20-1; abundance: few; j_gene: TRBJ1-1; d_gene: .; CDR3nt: TGCAGTGCTAGAGGCAGTACGGAAGCTTTCTTT; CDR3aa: CSARGSTEAFF
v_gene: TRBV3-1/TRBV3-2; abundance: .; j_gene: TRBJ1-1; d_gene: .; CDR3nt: TGTGCCAGCAGACGACAGAACACTGAAGCTTTCTTT; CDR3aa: CASRRQNTEAFF
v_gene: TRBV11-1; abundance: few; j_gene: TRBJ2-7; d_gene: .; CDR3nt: TGTGCCAGCAGCTTAGCGGGAGACAGTTCCTACGAGCAGTACTTC; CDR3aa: CASSLAGDSSYEQYF
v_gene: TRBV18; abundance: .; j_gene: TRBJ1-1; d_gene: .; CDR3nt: TGTGCCAGCTCACCACCTCCGGGGGTACAAGCTTTCTTT; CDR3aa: CASSPPPGVQAFF
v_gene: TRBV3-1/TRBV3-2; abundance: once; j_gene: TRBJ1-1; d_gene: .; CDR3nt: TGTGCCAGCGGGGATTTGAACACTGAAGCTTTCTTT; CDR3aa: CASGDLNTEAFF
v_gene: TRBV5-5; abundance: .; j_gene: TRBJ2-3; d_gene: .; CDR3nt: TGTGCCAGCAGCTCCCCCCAAGATACGCAGTATTTT; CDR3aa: CASSSPQDTQYF
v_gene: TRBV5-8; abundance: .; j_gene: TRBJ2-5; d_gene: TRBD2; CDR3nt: TGTGCCAGCAGCCGGGAGGGGTACGTTCAAGAGACCCAGTACTTC; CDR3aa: CASSREGYVQETQYF